The following is a TCR beta chain sequence with its context. The antigen it recognizes is unknown. No base quality values were provided; no much bigger clone lies one nucleotide off. CDR1 MNHEY and CDR2 SVGAGI are derived from the germline V gene. Measured from the cysteine to the phenylalanine, the CDR3 is 15 residues long. The DNA shown is the 45-base CDR3, in frame from base 1. V gives up 8 bases and J gives up 6 bases, and the segment between their germline ends measures 20 bases. A total of 29 patients with locally advanced or metastatic urothelial carcinoma, treated at Memorial Sloan Kettering on a trial protocol, made up the cohort. Peripheral blood mononuclear cells were collected pretreatment and during treatment, with between 1 and 8 total time points obtained per patient. The Qiagen DNeasy Blood extraction kit was used to purify genomic DNA from total PBMCs and from tumor samples. PBMCs were collected pretreatment and during treatment, and were isolated and stored as previously described.

This record comes from a study of PD-L1 blockade in urothelial cancer (dated by TCRdb to the late 2010s). General notes on the study: Therapy was started around 2014 for all patients, and atezolizumab 1,200 mg was administered intravenously every 3 weeks. Blood samples yielded a median of around 150,000 T cells and approximately 83,000 unique TCRs, with median clonality 0.080. Progression-free survival longer than 6 months counted as durable clinical benefit, and TCR features were additionally tested against both progression-free and overall survival. In the same patients, pretreatment tumors underwent whole exome sequencing and RNA sequencing in addition to TCR sequencing. Durable clinical benefit was achieved by nine patients but not by the remaining 20. Pretreatment blood TCR-seq was available for 30 or so patients, at least one posttreatment blood collection was obtained for about 24 patients, and tumor TCR-seq was available for about 24 patients. Blood samples were analyzed 3 weeks after the start of treatment (second dose) and 6 weeks after the start of treatment. Pretreatment tumor samples and matched peripheral blood, collected serially before and after atezolizumab treatment, underwent TCR sequencing. Somatic, immune and clinical correlates of response to PD-L1 blockade with atezolizumab in urothelial cancer were the focus of an exploratory multi-omic analysis. An ECOG performance status of 0 or 1 was recorded for the patients, and 0 to 3 prior chemotherapy regimens had been received by the patients. About nine tenths of the roughly 29 patients were males with bladder-origin urothelial cancer, and about 65% of the roughly 30 reported a prior smoking history.

What the authors observed across the whole study: Among patients with durable benefit, tumor-associated TCR clones showed greater expansion in peripheral blood 3 weeks after treatment started (n ≈ 22, p = 0.022). A pretreatment peripheral blood TCR clonality below the median was linked to improved progression-free and overall survival. Because the sample size was small (n of about 29) and many of the analyses were exploratory, the results are meant to be hypothesis-generating.

Synthetic TCR analog templates were spiked into each PCR so that absolute template abundance could be estimated from read counts. TCRbeta CDR3 regions were amplified from genomic DNA with bias-controlled V and J gene primers using the immunoSEQ assay. Sequencing of rearranged TCRbeta segments was performed at approximately 20X coverage. The authors' analysis ran thus. Sequencing errors were corrected by clustering, and CDR3s were annotated against IMGT so that V, D and J genes could be assigned. Downstream analyses used only productive TCRbeta rearrangements, leaving out any out-of-frame or stop-codon sequences. Clonality was calculated as one minus the Shannon entropy normalized by the log of the number of unique productive sequences. Clones differing between time points or between blood and tumor were identified by Fisher's exact test with Benjamini-Hochberg correction at adjusted p below 0.01. The table comes from immuneACCESS by way of TCRdb, which keeps in-frame sequences with V and J called. Part of the clones is missing from these tables; in studies checked, under half for an unresolved V gene and the rest for unknown reasons. V and J calls and clone size are copied from that table; D and trimming were computed from the DNA. This sample has about 30,000 clones in its table, and around 87% of those were observed once. The ten largest clones represent approximately 4% of the sample.

Recombination connected TRBV6-5 to TRBJ2-1; the best D guess is TRBD2, with 6 bases matching. Sequenced material: PBMCs, taken around atezolizumab (anti-PD-L1) treatment. The TCR sequence derives from a man over 45 with urothelial cancer. In nucleotide form, the sequence is TGTGCCAGCGGCACCCCCCGCGGGATGGTCAATGAGCAGTTCTTC. It encodes CASGTPRGMVNEQFF.